The rows below give T cell receptor beta chains drawn from one sample of a study of T cell changes during pregnancy in multiple sclerosis. Libraries were prepared by immunoSEQ multiplex PCR; TCRdb keeps only in-frame clonotypes and omits some of them. The profile covers about 110,000 clones, with under 95% appearing a single time and 0.65% to 0.9% taken by the ten largest. The source material was peripheral blood, sampled in the third trimester of pregnancy. The origin of the receptors is a female donor in good health, enrolled as a control in a pregnancy study. Each CDR3 is given with its conserved first and last residue. A D gene is named only where the DNA matches it firmly. Size is stated for part of the rows, as once, few or many counts, or as a class when the clone is expanded.

>TRBV5-6|NA|NA|17|TRBJ2-5
CASSSSGRRGVEETQYF
TGTGCCAGCAGCTCCAGCGGTAGGAGGGGAGTGGAGGAGACCCAGTACTTC
>TRBV13|NA|TRBD2|16|TRBJ2-3
CASSWMTSGNTDTQYF
TGTGCCAGCAGCTGGATGACTAGCGGGAACACAGATACGCAGTATTTT
>TRBV11-1|NA|NA|13|TRBJ1-2
CASSPTGDYGYTF
TGTGCCAGCAGTCCGACAGGCGACTATGGCTACACCTTC
>TRBV4-3|NA|NA|17|TRBJ2-6
CASSQDPTRTGANVLTF
TGCGCCAGCAGCCAAGATCCCACACGAACTGGGGCCAACGTCCTGACTTTC
>TRBV5-4|NA|NA|17|TRBJ1-2
CASSLLPRRGSSYGYTF
TGTGCCAGCAGCTTATTGCCTAGGAGGGGATCCTCCTATGGCTACACCTTC
>TRBV18|NA|NA|15|TRBJ1-1
CASSPFVSRTEEAFF
TGTGCCAGCTCACCATTCGTGTCCAGAACAGAAGAAGCTTTCTTT
>TRBV5-1|NA|NA|14|TRBJ2-3
CASSLGQYTDTQYF
TGCGCCAGCAGCTTGGGGCAGTACACAGATACGCAGTATTTT
>TRBV14|once|TRBD2|18|TRBJ2-1
CASSPLTLAGGLFDEQFF
TGTGCCAGCAGCCCATTAACTCTAGCGGGGGGGCTTTTCGATGAGCAGTTCTTC
>TRBV11-3|NA|TRBD1|18|TRBJ1-2
CASSLSRSGQGGNYGYTF
TGTGCCAGCAGCTTATCTCGATCGGGACAGGGGGGCAACTATGGCTACACCTTC
>TRBV11-2|NA|NA|11|TRBJ1-1
CASSHFSEAFF
TGTGCCAGCAGCCACTTTTCTGAAGCTTTCTTT
>TRBV27|NA|NA|14|TRBJ1-2
CASSLSRPGDGYTF
TGTGCCAGCAGTTTATCACGGCCGGGAGATGGCTACACCTTC
>TRBV2|NA|TRBD1|14|TRBJ2-7
CASRPRTGGGEQYF
TGTGCCAGCAGACCCCGGACAGGGGGTGGCGAGCAGTACTTC
>TRBV19|NA|NA|14|TRBJ1-1
CASSIGQMNTEAFF
TGTGCCAGTAGTATAGGGCAGATGAACACTGAAGCTTTCTTT
>TRBV2|once|NA|14|TRBJ2-1
CASSERTAADEQFF
TGTGCCAGCAGTGAGAGGACAGCGGCGGATGAGCAGTTCTTC
>TRBV30|NA|TRBD1|15|TRBJ2-7
CAWKLLHKQGVEQYF
TGTGCCTGGAAACTACTCCACAAACAGGGGGTCGAGCAGTACTTC
>TRBV19|NA|TRBD1|14|TRBJ2-2
CASSIPGGTGELFF
TGTGCCAGTAGTATCCCAGGGGGCACCGGGGAGCTGTTTTTT
>TRBV10-2|NA|NA|11|TRBJ2-1
CASRRGNEQFF
TGCGCCAGCAGGCGGGGTAATGAGCAGTTCTTC
>TRBV9|once|NA|13|TRBJ2-7
CASSPLTGYEQYF
TGTGCCAGCAGCCCATTGACAGGATACGAGCAGTACTTC
>TRBV10-3|NA|NA|12|TRBJ2-1
CAIIASANEQFF
TGTGCCATCATTGCTAGCGCCAATGAGCAGTTCTTC
>TRBV27|NA|NA|14|TRBJ2-1
CASSLLDSNYEQFF
TGTGCCAGCAGTTTATTGGACAGTAACTATGAGCAGTTCTTC
>TRBV27|NA|TRBD2|15|TRBJ2-1
CASSLGTSGSNEQFF
TGTGCCAGCAGTTTAGGGACTAGCGGGAGCAATGAGCAGTTCTTC
>TRBV18|NA|NA|14|TRBJ1-2
CASSREGLGYGYTF
TGTGCCAGCTCCCGGGAAGGGCTCGGCTATGGCTACACCTTC
>TRBV30|NA|NA|13|TRBJ1-1
CAWTGQFNTEAFF
TGTGCCTGGACTGGACAGTTCAACACTGAAGCTTTCTTT
>TRBV4-3|NA|TRBD1|17|TRBJ2-5
CASSQDLTGGLKETQYF
TGCGCCAGCAGCCAAGATCTAACAGGGGGCTTGAAAGAGACCCAGTACTTC
>TRBV4-1|NA|TRBD2|17|TRBJ2-1
CASSHRQLAGGENEQFF
TGCGCCAGCAGCCACCGCCAGCTAGCGGGGGGGGAAAATGAGCAGTTCTTC
>TRBV7-6|NA|NA|12|TRBJ2-1
CASSLPGKEQFF
TGTGCCAGCAGCTTACCGGGGAAGGAGCAGTTCTTC
>TRBV19|NA|NA|15|TRBJ1-1
CASSAPQGPGTEAFF
TGTGCCAGTAGTGCTCCGCAGGGCCCGGGCACTGAAGCTTTCTTT
>TRBV2|few|NA|13|TRBJ1-2
CASTRGEGRGYTF
TGTGCCAGCACCCGTGGGGAGGGACGTGGCTACACCTTC
>TRBV4-2|NA|NA|14|TRBJ1-1
CASSQVQGNTEAFF
TGTGCCAGCAGCCAAGTACAGGGGAACACTGAAGCTTTCTTT
>TRBV27|NA|TRBD1|15|TRBJ2-5
CASRPTDRGWETQYF
TGTGCCAGCAGACCAACCGACAGGGGATGGGAGACCCAGTACTTC